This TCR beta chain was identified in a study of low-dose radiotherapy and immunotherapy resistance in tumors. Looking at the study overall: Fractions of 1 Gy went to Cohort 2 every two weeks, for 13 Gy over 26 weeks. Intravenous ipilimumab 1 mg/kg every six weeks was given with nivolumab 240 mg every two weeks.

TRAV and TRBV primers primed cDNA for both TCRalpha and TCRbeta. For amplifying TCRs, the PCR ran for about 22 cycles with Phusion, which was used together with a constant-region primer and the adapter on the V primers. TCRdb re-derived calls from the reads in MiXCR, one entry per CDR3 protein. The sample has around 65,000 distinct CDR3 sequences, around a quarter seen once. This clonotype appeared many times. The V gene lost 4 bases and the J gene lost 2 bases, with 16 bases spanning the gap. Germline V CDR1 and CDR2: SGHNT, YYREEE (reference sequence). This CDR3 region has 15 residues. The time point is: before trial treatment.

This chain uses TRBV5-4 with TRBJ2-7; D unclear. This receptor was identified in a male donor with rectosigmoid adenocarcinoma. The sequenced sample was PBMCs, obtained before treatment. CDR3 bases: TGTGCCAGCAGCCCCCCCGGAACCCAAACCTACGAGCAGTACTTC. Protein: CASSPPGTQTYEQYF. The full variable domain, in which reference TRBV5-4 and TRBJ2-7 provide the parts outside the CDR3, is ETGVTQSPTHLIKTRGQQVTLRCSSQSGHNTVSWYQQALGQGPQFIFQYYREEENGRGNFPPRFSGLQFPNYSSELNVNALELDDSALYLCASSPPGTQTYEQYFGPGTRLTVT.